The 9 T cell receptor beta chains below were found in one sample sequenced in a study of T-cell reconstitution after alpha-beta-depleted transplantation in children (dated by TCRdb to about 2016). The library came from PCR. The listed sequencing device is Illumina HiSeq 2500. To normalize quantification of the TCRbeta repertoire, the TCR libraries were built with molecular barcoding that relied on unique molecular identifiers. TCRdb's own reprocessing of the public reads used fastp at Q25 and MiXCR and kept productive beta chains. Rows merge per CDR3 protein into single entries with the most common DNA and genes. Across this sample there are roughly 590,000 distinct CDR3 sequences, with 16% seen only once. The ten top clones hold 1.1% of the sample. Material: PBMCs from the stem cell graft donor, obtained from the stem cell graft. Receptors originate from a human donor who donated a stem cell graft to a child with acute myeloid leukemia.

CDR3 amino acids: CASSSTGGDSPLHF. DNA of the CDR3: TGTGCCAGCAGCTCAACAGGGGGCGATTCACCCCTCCACTTT. This chain joins TRBV7-9 and TRBJ1-6; 9 bases map to TRBD1. The CDR3 is 14 amino acids. V gave up 4 bases and J gave up 8 bases; unmatched junction bases: 3. Germline V gives CDR1 SEHNR, CDR2 FQNEAQ (reference sequence).

This clonotype showed up many times. The chain links TRBV7-2 to TRBJ1-5; D is unclear. Looked up from germline, CDR1 is SGHTA and CDR2 is FQGNSA. CDR3 length: 14 amino acids. V dropped 0 bases and J dropped 0 bases, with 3 bases sitting between them. In DNA, the CDR3 is TGTGCCAGCAGCTTAGCAGTTAGCAATCAGCCCCAGCATTTT. Amino acid sequence: CASSLAVSNQPQHF.

This clonotype was recorded many times. The chain links TRBV20-1 to TRBJ1-5; unclear D gene. The CDR3 runs 16 residues. The germline V and J ends were trimmed by 4 bases and 6 bases, with 22 bases remaining between them. Germline V gene data show CDR1 as DFQATT and CDR2 as SNEGSKA (reference sequence). In nucleotides, the CDR3 is TGCAGTGCTACCAGCGTTGGGATGTTGTTCGGTCAGCCCCAGCATTTT. Amino acid sequence: CSATSVGMLFGQPQHF.

This clonotype has more than one count but fewer than ten. The rearrangement uses TRBV7-9 and TRBJ2-7, with 7 bases that match TRBD1. This CDR3 spans 13 amino acids. After removal of 5 bases from V and 5 bases from J, the junction contained 6 bases not matched to a gene. The germline CDR1 and CDR2 sequences are SEHNR and FQNEAQ (reference sequence). As DNA, the CDR3 is TGTGCCAGCAGCCGAGGGACAGATCACGAGCAGTACGTC. Translated, it gives CASSRGTDHEQYV.

This chain uses TRBV7-2 with TRBJ2-1; D unresolved. The CDR3 loop spans 11 amino acids. Germline-derived CDR1 and CDR2 are SGHTA and FQGNSA. Trimming took 8 bases from V and 10 from J, leaving 12 bases between them. The CDR3 region has the DNA TGTGCCAGCTCGATTCCGGGCGAGCAGTTCTTC. This gives the protein CASSIPGEQFF.

The gene calls are TRBV21-1 and TRBJ2-5; TRBD1, the table's D call, was not compared with the DNA. TRBV21-1 is annotated as a pseudogene. This CDR3 comprises 15 residues. This chain's CDR3 is CASSKNADREETQYF. The DNA of the CDR3 is TGTGCCAGCAGCAAAAATGCGGACAGAGAAGAGACCCAGTACTTC.

This clonotype was observed a few times. The gene calls are TRBV7-8 and TRBJ2-1; 8 nucleotides match TRBD1. V trimming: 1 base; J trimming: 4 bases; junction bases outside the gene matches: 12. CDR1 and CDR2 (germline): SGHVS, FQNEAQ. The CDR3 runs 18 residues. CDR3 protein: CASSLVAGGGWGYNEQFF. The CDR3 DNA is TGTGCCAGCAGCTTAGTGGCAGGGGGCGGATGGGGTTACAATGAGCAGTTCTTC.

V usage is TRBV7-2 and J usage is TRBJ2-7, with D unclear. This CDR3 spans 14 amino acids. Germline V gives CDR1 SGHTA, CDR2 FQGNSA. Trimming stripped 6 bases from V and 2 bases from J, with 14 bases between. The chain's CDR3 is CASRPDKVAYEQYF. The CDR3 DNA is TGTGCCAGCAGACCTGACAAGGTTGCCTACGAGCAGTACTTC.

This chain connects TRBV29-1 to TRBJ1-2; D might be TRBD1 (5 bases). The CDR3 has 11 residues. Germline assignment: CDR1 SQVTM and CDR2 ANQGSEA. V lost 3 bases, J lost 6 bases, and 8 bases lay in between. The CDR3 region is CSVERGHGYTF. CDR3 sequence (DNA): TGCAGCGTTGAGCGGGGCCATGGCTACACCTTC.